Listed below are T cell receptor beta chains from one sample, sequenced in a study of beta chain features in type 1 diabetes. Data came from immunoSEQ multiplex PCR; TCRdb stores just in-frame clones and leaves some out. The sample consists of around 250,000 clones, around 15% of them appearing once. Sequenced material: naive CD4+ T cells from blood. These receptors came from a man aged 30-40 years with type 1 diabetes. CDR3s include the opening cysteine and the closing phenylalanine or tryptophan. A D gene is named only where the DNA matches it firmly. Only part of the rows carry a size: once, few, many, or a class if the clone is expanded.

CDR3 DNA: TGTGCCAGCAGCCAAGAGGATTGGGCGGGAACGATCACCTACGAGCAGTACTTC; CDR3 protein: CASSQEDWAGTITYEQYF; D gene: .; V gene: TRBV4-2; J gene: TRBJ2-7; clone size: few
CDR3 DNA: TGTGCCAGTACAGGGGGCGGAATTGAGGAGCTGTTTTTT; CDR3 protein: CASTGGGIEELFF; D gene: TRBD1; V gene: TRBV19; J gene: TRBJ2-2; clone size: few
CDR3 DNA: TGTGCCAGCTCACCGGACAGGCATGAAGCTTTCTTT; CDR3 protein: CASSPDRHEAFF; D gene: TRBD1; V gene: TRBV18; J gene: TRBJ1-1; clone size: .
CDR3 DNA: TGCGCCAGCAGCCTGGGACTAGCGGGGGTCACAGATACGCAGTATTTT; CDR3 protein: CASSLGLAGVTDTQYF; D gene: TRBD2; V gene: TRBV5-1; J gene: TRBJ2-3; clone size: few
CDR3 DNA: TGTGCCAGCAGCGGGGACATGAACACCGGGGAGCTGTTTTTT; CDR3 protein: CASSGDMNTGELFF; D gene: .; V gene: TRBV2; J gene: TRBJ2-2; clone size: .
CDR3 DNA: TGTGCCAGCAGCCTCAGAGGGCTAGCGGGACGATTTAGCACAGATACGCAGTATTTT; CDR3 protein: CASSLRGLAGRFSTDTQYF; D gene: TRBD2; V gene: TRBV7-3; J gene: TRBJ2-3; clone size: few
CDR3 DNA: TGTGCCAGCAGCTTACGACTAGCGGGAGGTATTACGGTGGGCAGTGAGCAGTTCTTC; CDR3 protein: CASSLRLAGGITVGSEQFF; D gene: TRBD2; V gene: TRBV7-6; J gene: TRBJ2-1; clone size: few
CDR3 DNA: TGTGCCAGCAGTCCCCCCTATTCCTACGAGCAGTACTTC; CDR3 protein: CASSPPYSYEQYF; D gene: .; V gene: TRBV28; J gene: TRBJ2-7; clone size: few
CDR3 DNA: TGTGCCACCAGCAGAGATGCAGGGACCTACGAGCAGTACTTC; CDR3 protein: CATSRDAGTYEQYF; D gene: .; V gene: TRBV15; J gene: TRBJ2-7; clone size: .
CDR3 DNA: TGTGCCAGCAGTCTTACTAGATTCGCCGGGGAGCTGTTTTTT; CDR3 protein: CASSLTRFAGELFF; D gene: .; V gene: TRBV6-1; J gene: TRBJ2-2; clone size: .
CDR3 DNA: TGTGCCAGCAGCCCCAGACTAGCGGGAGGGATGGGCCTAACAGATACGCAGTATTTT; CDR3 protein: CASSPRLAGGMGLTDTQYF; D gene: TRBD2; V gene: TRBV7-2; J gene: TRBJ2-3; clone size: .
CDR3 DNA: TGTGCCAGCAGTTACAGGGGTCACGAGCAGTACTTC; CDR3 protein: CASSYRGHEQYF; D gene: .; V gene: TRBV6-5; J gene: TRBJ2-7; clone size: .
CDR3 DNA: TGTGCCAGCAGTCCTACTAGCGGAGCTCTGTACGAGCAGTACTTC; CDR3 protein: CASSPTSGALYEQYF; D gene: TRBD2; V gene: TRBV6-5; J gene: TRBJ2-7; clone size: .
CDR3 DNA: TGTGCCAGCAGCTGGGACAGAAGCTCCTACGAGCAGTACTTC; CDR3 protein: CASSWDRSSYEQYF; D gene: TRBD1; V gene: TRBV5-4; J gene: TRBJ2-7; clone size: .
CDR3 DNA: TGTGCCAGCAGTTACTCGGCAGGTATTAGAGATACGCAGTATTTT; CDR3 protein: CASSYSAGIRDTQYF; D gene: .; V gene: TRBV6-5; J gene: TRBJ2-3; clone size: .
CDR3 DNA: TGTGCCAGCAGCCCTGGACAGGGAGTCTACGAGCAGTACTTC; CDR3 protein: CASSPGQGVYEQYF; D gene: TRBD1; V gene: TRBV6-1; J gene: TRBJ2-7; clone size: .
CDR3 DNA: TGTGCCAGCAGTTTTCGCAGGGCGCGCACAGATACGCAGTATTTT; CDR3 protein: CASSFRRARTDTQYF; D gene: .; V gene: TRBV27; J gene: TRBJ2-3; clone size: few
CDR3 DNA: TGTGCCAGCAGTGAAGTTGGGACAGCGAACACCGGGGAGCTGTTTTTT; CDR3 protein: CASSEVGTANTGELFF; D gene: TRBD1; V gene: TRBV2; J gene: TRBJ2-2; clone size: few
CDR3 DNA: TGTGCCAGTAGTACTCTCCGACAGGGTAGAGACTATGGCTACACCTTC; CDR3 protein: CASSTLRQGRDYGYTF; D gene: TRBD1; V gene: TRBV19; J gene: TRBJ1-2; clone size: .
CDR3 DNA: TGTGCCAGCAGCTTAGGATTCAGTAAAGAGACCCAGTACTTC; CDR3 protein: CASSLGFSKETQYF; D gene: .; V gene: TRBV7-2; J gene: TRBJ2-5; clone size: .
CDR3 DNA: TGTGCCAGCAGCGTAGGTAGCGGGAGGTCCTACGAGCAGTACTTC; CDR3 protein: CASSVGSGRSYEQYF; D gene: TRBD2; V gene: TRBV9; J gene: TRBJ2-7; clone size: .
CDR3 DNA: TGTGCCAGCGAGAAAGTGGATACGCAGTATTTT; CDR3 protein: CASEKVDTQYF; D gene: .; V gene: TRBV28; J gene: TRBJ2-3; clone size: few
CDR3 DNA: TGTGCCAGCATCGGACTAGCCAGAGGGGCTGAGCAGTTCTTC; CDR3 protein: CASIGLARGAEQFF; D gene: TRBD2; V gene: TRBV28; J gene: TRBJ2-1; clone size: few
CDR3 DNA: TGTGCCAGTAGACCCCTTGGTGGCAGGGGGAGGAACACTGAAGCTTTCTTT; CDR3 protein: CASRPLGGRGRNTEAFF; D gene: TRBD1; V gene: TRBV19; J gene: TRBJ1-1; clone size: .
CDR3 DNA: TGTGCCAGCAGCGGAAGAACAGGGGCTTTAGCAAGTTTGCGGAACATTCAGTACTTC; CDR3 protein: CASSGRTGALASLRNIQYF; D gene: TRBD1; V gene: TRBV7-9; J gene: TRBJ2-4; clone size: .